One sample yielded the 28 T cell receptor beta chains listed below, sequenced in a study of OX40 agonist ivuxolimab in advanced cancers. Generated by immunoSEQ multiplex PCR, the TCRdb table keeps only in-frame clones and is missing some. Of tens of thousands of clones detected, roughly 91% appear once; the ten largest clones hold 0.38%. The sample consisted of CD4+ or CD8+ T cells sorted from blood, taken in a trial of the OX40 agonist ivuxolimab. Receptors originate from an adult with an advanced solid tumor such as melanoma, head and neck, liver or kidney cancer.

The DNA for the CDR3 is TGTGCCAGCAGCTTAGTCGGCGGGGGTGGACTGTTTTTT. It translates to CASSLVGGGGLFF. This chain uses TRBV7-8 with TRBJ2-2, with 7 bases aligning to TRBD2. The length of the CDR3 is 13 residues. V dropped 1 base and J dropped 14; count of bases not matched to a gene: 7. Germline CDR1 SGHVS, CDR2 FQNEAQ.

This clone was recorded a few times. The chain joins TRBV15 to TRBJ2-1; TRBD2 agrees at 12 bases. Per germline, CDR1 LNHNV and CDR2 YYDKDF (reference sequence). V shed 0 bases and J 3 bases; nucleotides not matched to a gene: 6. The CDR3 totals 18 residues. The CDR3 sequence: CATSRDPSGGAYYNEQFF. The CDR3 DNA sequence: TGTGCCACCAGCAGAGATCCTAGCGGGGGGGCGTACTACAATGAGCAGTTCTTC.

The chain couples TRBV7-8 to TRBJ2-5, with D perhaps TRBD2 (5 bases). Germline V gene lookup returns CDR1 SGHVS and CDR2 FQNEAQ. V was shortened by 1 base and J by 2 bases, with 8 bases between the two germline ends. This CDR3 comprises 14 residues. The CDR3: CASSLGTGQETQYF. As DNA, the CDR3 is TGTGCCAGCAGCTTAGGTACGGGGCAAGAGACCCAGTACTTC.

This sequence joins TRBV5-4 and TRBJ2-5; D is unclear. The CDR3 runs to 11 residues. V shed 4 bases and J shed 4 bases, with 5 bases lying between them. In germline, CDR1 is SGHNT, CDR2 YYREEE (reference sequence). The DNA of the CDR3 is TGTGCCAGCAGCGCCCGAGAGACCCAGTACTTC. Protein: CASSARETQYF.

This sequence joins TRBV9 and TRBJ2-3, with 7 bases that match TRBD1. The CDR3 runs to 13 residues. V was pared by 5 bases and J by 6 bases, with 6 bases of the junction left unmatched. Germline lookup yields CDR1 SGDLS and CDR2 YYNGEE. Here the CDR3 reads CASRGTGADTQYF. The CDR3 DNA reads TGTGCCAGCAGAGGAACAGGGGCCGATACGCAGTATTTT.

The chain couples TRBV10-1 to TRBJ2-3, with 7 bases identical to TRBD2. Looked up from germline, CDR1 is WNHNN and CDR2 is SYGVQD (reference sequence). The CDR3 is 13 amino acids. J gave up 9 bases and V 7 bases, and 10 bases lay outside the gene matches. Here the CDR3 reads CASTSGLLVTQYF. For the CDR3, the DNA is TGCGCCAGCACCTCGGGACTATTGGTCACGCAGTATTTT.

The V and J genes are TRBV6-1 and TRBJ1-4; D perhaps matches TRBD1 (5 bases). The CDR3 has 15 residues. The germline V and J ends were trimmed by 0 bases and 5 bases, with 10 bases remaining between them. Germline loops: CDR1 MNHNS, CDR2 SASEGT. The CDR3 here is CASSEAGAGNEKLFF. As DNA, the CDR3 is TGTGCCAGCAGTGAAGCCGGGGCAGGGAATGAAAAACTGTTTTTT.

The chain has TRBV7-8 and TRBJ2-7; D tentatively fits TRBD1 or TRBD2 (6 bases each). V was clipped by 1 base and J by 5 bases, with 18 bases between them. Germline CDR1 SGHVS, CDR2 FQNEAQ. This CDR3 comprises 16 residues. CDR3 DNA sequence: TGTGCCAGCAGCTTAGATAGGGGGGACTCCAGGGACGAGCAGTACTTC. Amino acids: CASSLDRGDSRDEQYF.

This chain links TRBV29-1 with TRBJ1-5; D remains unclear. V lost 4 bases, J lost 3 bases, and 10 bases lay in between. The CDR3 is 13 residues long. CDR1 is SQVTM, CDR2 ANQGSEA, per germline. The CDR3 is CSVGSEFNQPQHF. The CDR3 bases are TGCAGCGTTGGTTCGGAGTTCAATCAGCCCCAGCATTTT.

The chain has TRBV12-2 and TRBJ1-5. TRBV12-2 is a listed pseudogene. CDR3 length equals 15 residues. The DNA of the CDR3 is TGTGCAAGTCGCTCTTCAAGAGGGGGCAATCAGCCCCAGCATTTT. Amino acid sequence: CASRSSRGGNQPQHF.

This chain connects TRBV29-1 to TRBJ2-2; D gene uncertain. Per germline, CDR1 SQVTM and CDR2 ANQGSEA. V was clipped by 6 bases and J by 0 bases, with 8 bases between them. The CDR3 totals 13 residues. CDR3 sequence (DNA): TGCAGCGTCAAAGAGCCGAACACCGGGGAGCTGTTTTTT. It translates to CSVKEPNTGELFF.

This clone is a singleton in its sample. The CDR3 DNA is TGTGCCTGGTATGGGGGGGGGCGCCCCGAGACCCAGTACTTC. Protein: CAWYGGGRPETQYF. The gene calls are TRBV30 and TRBJ2-5; weak D call: TRBD2 (7 bases). The germline V gene has CDR1 GTSNPN and CDR2 SVGIG (reference sequence). This CDR3 spans 14 amino acids. Trimming took off 5 bases at V and 5 bases at J, with 18 bases between the two ends.

CDR3 DNA: TGTGCCAGCAGCCAGGGGTTCTACGAGCAGTACTTC. Amino acids: CASSQGFYEQYF. This rearrangement joins TRBV2 to TRBJ2-7; perhaps TRBD1 as D (6 bases). The CDR3 has 12 residues. The V end was cut by 6 bases, the J end by 3 bases, with 9 bases between. Germline assignment: CDR1 SNHLY and CDR2 FYNNEI. The entire variable domain, with the rest obtained from reference TRBV2 and TRBJ2-7, is as follows: EPEVTQTPSHQVTQMGQEVILRCVPISNHLYFYWYRQILGQKVEFLVSFYNNEISEKSEIFDDQFSVERPDGSNFTLKIRSTKLEDSAMYFCASSQGFYEQYFGPGTRLTVT.

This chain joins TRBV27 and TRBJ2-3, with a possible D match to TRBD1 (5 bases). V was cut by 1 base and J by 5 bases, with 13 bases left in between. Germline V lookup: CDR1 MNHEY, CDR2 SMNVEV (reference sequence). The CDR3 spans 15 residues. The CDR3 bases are TGTGCCAGCAGTTTATTATCCAGGGCTGGAGATACGCAGTATTTT. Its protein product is CASSLLSRAGDTQYF.

CDR3 amino acids: CASSLGLSGTQYF. The CDR3 DNA sequence: TGCGCCAGCAGCTTGGGGCTAAGTGGGACCCAGTACTTC. The V and J genes are TRBV5-1 and TRBJ2-5, with D hard to call. This CDR3 has 13 amino acids. Germline CDR1 and CDR2: SGHRS and YFSETQ. The V and J ends lost 0 bases and 7 bases respectively, with 10 bases between them.

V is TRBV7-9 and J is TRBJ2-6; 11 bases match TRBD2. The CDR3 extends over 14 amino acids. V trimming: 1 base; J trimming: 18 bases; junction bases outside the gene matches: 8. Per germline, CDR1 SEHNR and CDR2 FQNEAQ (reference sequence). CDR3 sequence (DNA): TGTGCCAGCAGCTTAGGGCCTAGCGGGGGGTCACCGACTTTC. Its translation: CASSLGPSGGSPTF.

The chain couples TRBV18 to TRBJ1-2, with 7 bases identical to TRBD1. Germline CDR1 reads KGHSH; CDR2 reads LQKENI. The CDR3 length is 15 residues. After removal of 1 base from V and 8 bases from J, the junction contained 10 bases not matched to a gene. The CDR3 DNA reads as TGTGCCAGCTCACCACTGGAGGGGGCTGTAGACGGCTACACCTTC. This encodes CASSPLEGAVDGYTF.

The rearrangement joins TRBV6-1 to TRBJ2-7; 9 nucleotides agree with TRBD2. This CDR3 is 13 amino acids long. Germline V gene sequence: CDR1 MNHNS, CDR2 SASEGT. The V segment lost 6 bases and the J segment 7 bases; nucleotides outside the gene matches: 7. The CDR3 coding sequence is TGTGCCAGCAGCCGGGGACTAGCCAGGGAGCAGTACTTC. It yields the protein CASSRGLAREQYF.

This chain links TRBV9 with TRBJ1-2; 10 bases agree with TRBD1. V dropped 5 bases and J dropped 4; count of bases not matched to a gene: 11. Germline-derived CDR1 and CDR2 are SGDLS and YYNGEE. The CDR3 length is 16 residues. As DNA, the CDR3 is TGTGCCAGCAGGGGGGTTCCGGGACAGGGGCGCTATGGCTACACCTTC. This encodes CASRGVPGQGRYGYTF. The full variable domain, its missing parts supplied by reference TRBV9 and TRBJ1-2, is DSGVTQTPKHLITATGQRVTLRCSPRSGDLSVYWYQQSLDQGLQFLIQYYNGEERAKGNILERFSAQQFPDLHSELNLSSLELGDSALYFCASRGVPGQGRYGYTFGSGTRLTVV.

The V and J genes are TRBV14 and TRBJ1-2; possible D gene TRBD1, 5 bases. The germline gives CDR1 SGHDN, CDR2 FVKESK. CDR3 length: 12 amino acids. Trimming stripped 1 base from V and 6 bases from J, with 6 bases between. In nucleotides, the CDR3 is TGTGCCAGCAGCCAAGGACAGCATGGCTACACCTTC. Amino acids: CASSQGQHGYTF.

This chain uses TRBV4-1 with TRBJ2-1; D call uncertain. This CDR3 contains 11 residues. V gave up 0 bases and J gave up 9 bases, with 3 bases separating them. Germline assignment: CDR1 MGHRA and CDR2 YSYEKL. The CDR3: CASSQEAEQFF. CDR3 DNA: TGCGCCAGCAGCCAAGAGGCTGAGCAGTTCTTC.

CDR3 nucleotides: TGTGCCAGCAGCCGCCAGACAGCGAACACTGAAGCTTTCTTT. Translation: CASSRQTANTEAFF. The chain couples TRBV6-5 to TRBJ1-1; perhaps TRBD1 as D (5 bases). Germline loops: CDR1 MNHEY, CDR2 SVGAGI. With 6 bases removed from V and 1 base from J, the gap between germline ends came to 12 bases. The CDR3 runs to 14 residues.

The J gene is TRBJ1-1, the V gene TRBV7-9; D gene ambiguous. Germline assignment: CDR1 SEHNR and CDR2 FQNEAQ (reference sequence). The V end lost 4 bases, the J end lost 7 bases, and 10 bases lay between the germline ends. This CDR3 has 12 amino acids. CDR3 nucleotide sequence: TGTGCCAGCAGCTCTGGGGAGGGTGAAGCTTTCTTT. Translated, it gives CASSSGEGEAFF.

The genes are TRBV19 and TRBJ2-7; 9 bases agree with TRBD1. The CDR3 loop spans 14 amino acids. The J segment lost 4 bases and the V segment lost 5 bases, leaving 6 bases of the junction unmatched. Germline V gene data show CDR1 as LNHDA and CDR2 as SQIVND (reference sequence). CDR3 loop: CASSGGTGKYEQYF. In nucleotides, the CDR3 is TGTGCCAGTAGTGGCGGGACAGGGAAGTACGAGCAGTACTTC.

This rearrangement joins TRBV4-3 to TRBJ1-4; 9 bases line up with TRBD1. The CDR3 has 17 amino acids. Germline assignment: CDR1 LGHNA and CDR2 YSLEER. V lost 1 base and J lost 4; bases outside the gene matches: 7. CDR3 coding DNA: TGCGCCAGCAGCCAAGGGACGAGGGGACAGGGTAATGAAAAACTGTTTTTT. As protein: CASSQGTRGQGNEKLFF.

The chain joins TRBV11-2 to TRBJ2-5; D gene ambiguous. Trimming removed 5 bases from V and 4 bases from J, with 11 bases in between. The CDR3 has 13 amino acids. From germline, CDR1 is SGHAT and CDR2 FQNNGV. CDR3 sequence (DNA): TGTGCCAGCAGCCCAAGACTGGGAGAGACCCAGTACTTC. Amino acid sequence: CASSPRLGETQYF.

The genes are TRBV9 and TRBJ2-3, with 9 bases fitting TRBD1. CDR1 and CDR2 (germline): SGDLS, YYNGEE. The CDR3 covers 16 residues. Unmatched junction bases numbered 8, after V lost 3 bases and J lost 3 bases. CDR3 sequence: CASSATSGQGTDTQYF. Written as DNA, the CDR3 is TGTGCCAGCAGCGCTACCTCGGGACAGGGAACAGATACGCAGTATTTT.

The CDR3 loop reads CASSQDHGQGARMYGYTF. The DNA of the CDR3 is TGTGCCAGCAGCCAAGATCATGGACAGGGGGCGCGTATGTATGGCTACACCTTC. The chain combines TRBV4-2 with TRBJ1-2; 11 bases agree with TRBD1. Germline CDR1 reads LGHNA; CDR2 reads YNFKEQ. The CDR3 runs 18 residues. V was clipped by 0 bases and J by 5 bases; unmatched bases: 11.